What follows describes a single T cell receptor (beta chain). The antigen is not known. These data are taken from a study of CD8 T cells in Susac syndrome. Study-level results: Individuals included in the TCR sequencing and HLA analysis were acknowledged by the study to be relatively few in number.

V lost 4 bases and J lost 0, with 10 bases in between. The germline gives CDR1 SGDLS, CDR2 YYNGEE. There are 14 residues in the CDR3. An input of about 0.5 to 1 ug of RNA was subjected to reverse transcription using random hexamers. Amplification of TCR beta CDR3 spanned 54 Vbeta and 13 Jbeta via immunoSEQ multiplex PCR. In TCRdb, the immunoSEQ multiplex PCR reads were re-called with MiXCR into one record per CDR3 protein. The sample lists 200,000 or so distinct CDR3 sequences, 90% to 95% seen once, with 0.085% to 0.095% in the top ten. CD8+ and CD4+ T cells from blood underwent TCR beta sequencing, which was carried out in a high-throughput format. The multiple sclerosis controls were treatment-naive patients with relapsing-remitting disease that was stable or active.

The chain combines TRBV9 with TRBJ1-1; maybe TRBD1 (6 bases). The sequencing input was CD4+ T cells from PBMCs. This TCR was sampled from a human donor with multiple sclerosis. Here the CDR3 reads CASSSGQMNTEAFF. The CDR3 bases are TGTGCCAGCAGCTCCGGACAGATGAACACTGAAGCTTTCTTT.